Listed below are T cell receptor beta chains from one sample, sequenced in a study of blood T cell repertoires in COVID-19. TCRdb keeps only in-frame clones here, not all; method: immunoSEQ multiplex PCR. The repertoire holds about 400,000 clones, with less than 90% as singletons. Sequenced sample: PBMCs or T cells enriched from blood (not recorded which). Receptors were obtained from a woman aged 25 to 39 who had recovered from COVID-19. Each CDR3 is given with its conserved first and last residue. Each record gives: D gene, J gene, V gene, clone size, CDR3 protein, CDR3 DNA. A D gene is named only where the DNA matches it firmly. Size is stated for part of the rows, as once, few or many counts, or as a class when the clone is expanded.

d_call: TRBD1
j_call: TRBJ1-5
v_call: TRBV28
clone_size: NA
cdr3_aa: CASSLGQGAGQPQHF
cdr3_nt: TGTGCCAGCAGCCTGGGACAGGGGGCCGGGCAGCCCCAGCATTTT

d_call: NA
j_call: TRBJ1-5
v_call: TRBV19
clone_size: many
cdr3_aa: CASSIGQGGGQPQHF
cdr3_nt: TGTGCCAGTAGTATAGGCCAGGGAGGGGGTCAGCCCCAGCATTTT

d_call: NA
j_call: TRBJ2-1
v_call: TRBV27
clone_size: NA
cdr3_aa: CASSPVSRTYNEQFF
cdr3_nt: TGTGCCAGCAGTCCCGTGTCGCGAACCTACAATGAGCAGTTCTTC

d_call: NA
j_call: TRBJ1-3
v_call: TRBV5-1
clone_size: NA
cdr3_aa: CASRSGGLPGNTIYF
cdr3_nt: TGCGCCAGCAGGAGCGGGGGTTTGCCTGGAAACACCATATATTTT

d_call: NA
j_call: TRBJ1-6
v_call: TRBV5-4
clone_size: once
cdr3_aa: CASSSPGSYNSPLHF
cdr3_nt: TGTGCCAGCAGCTCCCCGGGGTCCTATAATTCACCCCTCCACTTT

d_call: NA
j_call: TRBJ2-5
v_call: TRBV29-1
clone_size: NA
cdr3_aa: CSTTRDTSESGETQYF
cdr3_nt: TGCAGCACCACCCGGGACACCAGTGAGTCCGGAGAGACCCAGTACTTC

d_call: TRBD2
j_call: TRBJ2-2
v_call: TRBV6-5
clone_size: NA
cdr3_aa: CASSKREWTGELFF
cdr3_nt: TGTGCCAGCAGTAAGCGGGAGTGGACCGGGGAGCTGTTTTTT

d_call: TRBD1
j_call: TRBJ2-2
v_call: TRBV3-1/TRBV3-2
clone_size: few
cdr3_aa: CASSGTEGTGELFF
cdr3_nt: TGTGCCAGCAGTGGGACAGAGGGGACCGGGGAGCTGTTTTTT

d_call: NA
j_call: TRBJ2-1
v_call: TRBV2
clone_size: NA
cdr3_aa: CASSESGSRNEQFF
cdr3_nt: TGTGCCAGCAGTGAAAGCGGGTCAAGGAATGAGCAGTTCTTC

d_call: NA
j_call: TRBJ2-7
v_call: TRBV18
clone_size: NA
cdr3_aa: CASSPPNRSGEQYF
cdr3_nt: TGTGCCAGCTCACCACCTAACCGATCGGGCGAGCAGTACTTC

d_call: TRBD1
j_call: TRBJ2-2
v_call: TRBV3-1/TRBV3-2
clone_size: NA
cdr3_aa: CASSPRDSLTGELFF
cdr3_nt: TGTGCCAGCAGCCCCCGGGACAGTCTCACCGGGGAGCTGTTTTTT

d_call: NA
j_call: TRBJ2-1
v_call: TRBV7-2
clone_size: NA
cdr3_aa: CASSLESGSYNEQFF
cdr3_nt: TGTGCCAGCAGCTTAGAATCCGGCTCCTACAATGAGCAGTTCTTC

d_call: TRBD2
j_call: TRBJ2-1
v_call: TRBV9
clone_size: NA
cdr3_aa: CASSAALAGVTSYNEQFF
cdr3_nt: TGTGCCAGCAGCGCCGCTCTAGCGGGGGTGACCTCCTACAATGAGCAGTTCTTC

d_call: TRBD1
j_call: TRBJ2-7
v_call: TRBV6-5
clone_size: NA
cdr3_aa: CASRAGTGTYEQYF
cdr3_nt: TGTGCCAGCAGGGCCGGGACAGGTACCTACGAGCAGTACTTC

d_call: TRBD1
j_call: TRBJ2-3
v_call: TRBV2
clone_size: NA
cdr3_aa: CASSVEGAGDTQYF
cdr3_nt: TGTGCCAGCAGTGTCGAGGGGGCCGGAGATACGCAGTATTTT

d_call: TRBD2
j_call: TRBJ2-3
v_call: TRBV9
clone_size: NA
cdr3_aa: CASSARLAGGSTDTQYF
cdr3_nt: TGTGCCAGCAGCGCCCGACTAGCGGGGGGGAGCACAGATACGCAGTATTTT

d_call: NA
j_call: TRBJ1-1
v_call: TRBV7-9
clone_size: few
cdr3_aa: CASRMRQLNTEAFF
cdr3_nt: TGTGCCAGCCGCATGAGGCAATTGAACACTGAAGCTTTCTTT

d_call: TRBD2
j_call: TRBJ2-1
v_call: TRBV9
clone_size: NA
cdr3_aa: CASSLTSGSFYEQFF
cdr3_nt: TGTGCCAGCAGCCTAACTAGCGGGAGTTTCTATGAGCAGTTCTTC

d_call: TRBD1
j_call: TRBJ1-5
v_call: TRBV19
clone_size: few
cdr3_aa: CASSVLRGRNGNQPQHF
cdr3_nt: TGTGCCAGTAGTGTCCTTAGGGGGCGAAATGGCAATCAGCCCCAGCATTTT

d_call: NA
j_call: TRBJ1-4
v_call: TRBV27
clone_size: NA
cdr3_aa: CASSRRENEKLFF
cdr3_nt: TGTGCCAGCAGCCGACGGGAGAATGAAAAACTGTTTTTT

d_call: TRBD2
j_call: TRBJ2-7
v_call: TRBV30
clone_size: NA
cdr3_aa: CAWSLGGVSYEQYF
cdr3_nt: TGTGCCTGGAGTCTCGGGGGGGTGTCCTACGAGCAGTACTTC

d_call: NA
j_call: TRBJ1-1
v_call: TRBV5-1
clone_size: NA
cdr3_aa: CASSSAGTWNTEAFF
cdr3_nt: TGCGCCAGCAGCTCGGCCGGGACATGGAACACTGAAGCTTTCTTT

d_call: TRBD1
j_call: TRBJ2-5
v_call: TRBV7-8
clone_size: few
cdr3_aa: CASSPGQAGETQYF
cdr3_nt: TGTGCCAGCAGCCCAGGACAGGCTGGGGAGACCCAGTACTTC

d_call: TRBD1
j_call: TRBJ1-4
v_call: TRBV7-9
clone_size: NA
cdr3_aa: CASSLAVSGGANEKLFF
cdr3_nt: TGTGCCAGCAGCTTAGCGGTTTCAGGGGGTGCTAATGAAAAACTGTTTTTT

d_call: NA
j_call: TRBJ1-1
v_call: TRBV5-1
clone_size: NA
cdr3_aa: CASSLAPGGGTEAFF
cdr3_nt: TGCGCCAGCAGCTTGGCCCCTGGGGGGGGCACTGAAGCTTTCTTT

d_call: TRBD2
j_call: TRBJ2-1
v_call: TRBV7-9
clone_size: NA
cdr3_aa: CASSPGLAGGEQFF
cdr3_nt: TGTGCCAGCAGCCCGGGACTAGCGGGAGGTGAGCAGTTCTTC

d_call: NA
j_call: TRBJ2-1
v_call: TRBV28
clone_size: NA
cdr3_aa: CASSPSAYNEQFF
cdr3_nt: TGTGCCAGCAGCCCCTCCGCCTACAATGAGCAGTTCTTC

d_call: NA
j_call: TRBJ1-1
v_call: TRBV7-3
clone_size: NA
cdr3_aa: CASSLTLADPEAFF
cdr3_nt: TGTGCCAGCAGCTTAACATTAGCGGACCCCGAAGCTTTCTTT

d_call: TRBD1
j_call: TRBJ2-7
v_call: TRBV6-1
clone_size: NA
cdr3_aa: CASSEVGTGTYEQYF
cdr3_nt: TGTGCCAGCAGTGAAGTCGGGACAGGGACCTACGAGCAGTACTTC

d_call: TRBD1
j_call: TRBJ1-6
v_call: TRBV6-5
clone_size: NA
cdr3_aa: CASRPTDRGLSPLHF
cdr3_nt: TGTGCCAGCAGACCAACGGACAGGGGGCTTTCACCCCTCCACTTT

d_call: TRBD1
j_call: TRBJ2-7
v_call: TRBV6-5
clone_size: NA
cdr3_aa: CASSSTTGTGGYEQYF
cdr3_nt: TGTGCCAGCAGTTCTACGACCGGGACAGGGGGCTACGAGCAGTACTTC

d_call: TRBD2
j_call: TRBJ2-1
v_call: TRBV9
clone_size: NA
cdr3_aa: CASSPGLEWGGTYNEQFF
cdr3_nt: TGTGCCAGCTCCCCGGGACTAGAGTGGGGTGGTACCTACAATGAGCAGTTCTTC

d_call: TRBD1
j_call: TRBJ1-2
v_call: TRBV2
clone_size: NA
cdr3_aa: CASRPTGYNYGYTF
cdr3_nt: TGTGCCAGCAGACCGACAGGGTATAACTATGGCTACACCTTC

d_call: NA
j_call: TRBJ2-1
v_call: TRBV11-2
clone_size: NA
cdr3_aa: CASSLDRASVSYNEQFF
cdr3_nt: TGTGCCAGCAGCTTAGATCGGGCTAGCGTCAGTTACAATGAGCAGTTCTTC

d_call: NA
j_call: TRBJ2-1
v_call: TRBV19
clone_size: NA
cdr3_aa: CASSIRGQDEQFF
cdr3_nt: TGTGCCAGTAGTATCAGGGGTCAAGATGAGCAGTTCTTC

d_call: NA
j_call: TRBJ2-3
v_call: TRBV7-3
clone_size: NA
cdr3_aa: CASSLYSTDTQYF
cdr3_nt: TGTGCCAGCAGCCTTTATAGCACAGATACGCAGTATTTT

d_call: TRBD2
j_call: TRBJ2-7
v_call: TRBV5-5
clone_size: NA
cdr3_aa: CASSLLADSSYEQYF
cdr3_nt: TGTGCCAGCAGCTTACTAGCGGATAGCTCCTACGAGCAGTACTTC

d_call: TRBD1
j_call: TRBJ2-5
v_call: TRBV19
clone_size: NA
cdr3_aa: CASSIEGQGQETQYF
cdr3_nt: TGTGCCAGTAGTATAGAGGGACAGGGACAAGAGACCCAGTACTTC

d_call: TRBD1
j_call: TRBJ1-1
v_call: TRBV28
clone_size: NA
cdr3_aa: CASSPRTGVGTEAFF
cdr3_nt: TGTGCCAGCAGTCCTCGGACAGGGGTGGGCACTGAAGCTTTCTTT

d_call: NA
j_call: TRBJ1-2
v_call: TRBV6-5
clone_size: NA
cdr3_aa: CASNRRQESYTF
cdr3_nt: TGTGCCAGCAACCGGAGGCAGGAGAGCTACACCTTC

d_call: TRBD2
j_call: TRBJ2-1
v_call: TRBV7-3
clone_size: NA
cdr3_aa: CASSLISRTSGGAGEQFF
cdr3_nt: TGTGCCAGCAGCTTAATTTCCAGGACTAGCGGGGGGGCCGGTGAGCAGTTCTTC

d_call: NA
j_call: TRBJ1-5
v_call: TRBV21-1
clone_size: few
cdr3_aa: CASSKGGQGAFLEQPQHF
cdr3_nt: TGTGCCAGCAGCAAAGGGGGACAGGGTGCATTCTTGGAACAGCCCCAGCATTTT

d_call: TRBD2
j_call: TRBJ2-5
v_call: TRBV27
clone_size: NA
cdr3_aa: CASRLAGGGETQYF
cdr3_nt: TGTGCCAGCAGACTAGCGGGGGGGGGAGAGACCCAGTACTTC

d_call: NA
j_call: TRBJ2-5
v_call: TRBV15
clone_size: NA
cdr3_aa: CATSSSRGGETQYF
cdr3_nt: TGTGCCACCAGCTCGTCCAGGGGTGGAGAGACCCAGTACTTC

d_call: NA
j_call: TRBJ2-1
v_call: TRBV28
clone_size: NA
cdr3_aa: CASSLGDRNYNEQFF
cdr3_nt: TGTGCCAGCAGTTTGGGTGACAGGAATTACAATGAGCAGTTCTTC

d_call: NA
j_call: TRBJ2-7
v_call: TRBV7-2
clone_size: NA
cdr3_aa: CASSSLSYEQYF
cdr3_nt: TGTGCCAGCAGCTCGCTAAGCTACGAGCAGTACTTC

d_call: NA
j_call: TRBJ2-7
v_call: TRBV19
clone_size: NA
cdr3_aa: CASSIGRSYEQYF
cdr3_nt: TGTGCCAGTAGTATAGGGAGGTCCTACGAGCAGTACTTC

d_call: TRBD2
j_call: TRBJ2-5
v_call: TRBV6-5
clone_size: NA
cdr3_aa: CASTTSGPQETQYF
cdr3_nt: TGTGCCAGCACCACTAGCGGGCCTCAAGAGACCCAGTACTTC

d_call: NA
j_call: TRBJ1-1
v_call: TRBV28
clone_size: NA
cdr3_aa: CASSLITPRENTEAFF
cdr3_nt: TGTGCCAGCAGTTTGATAACCCCCAGGGAGAACACTGAAGCTTTCTTT

d_call: NA
j_call: TRBJ2-2
v_call: TRBV27
clone_size: once
cdr3_aa: CASSLELGSNTGELFF
cdr3_nt: TGTGCCAGCAGTTTAGAGCTAGGGAGCAACACCGGGGAGCTGTTTTTT